The 31 T cell receptor beta chains below come from one sample, sequenced in a study of blood T cells in healthy people across ages. The authors ran a second PCR of roughly 7 to 11 cycles using a sample-barcoded 5' primer and a J-beta primer mix. TCRdb reprocessed the 5' RACE reads with MiXCR, giving one entry per CDR3 protein. The sample holds about 1.8 million distinct CDR3 sequences, roughly 49% seen once. The sample comprised blood. The receptors were sampled from a woman between 40 and 50 years old in good health.

The sample holds a few counts of this clonotype. The V gene is TRBV12-3 or TRBV12-4, the J gene TRBJ2-3; possible D gene TRBD1, 6 bases. Trimming left V 9 bases short and J 5 bases short, with 21 bases between. CDR3 size: 15 residues. CDR3: CASTHQGTTVDTQYF. In nucleotides, the CDR3 is TGTGCCAGTACCCATCAAGGGACAACTGTAGATACGCAGTATTTT.

This clonotype was counted between two and nine times. The J gene is TRBJ1-6, the V gene TRBV4-1; D is uncertain. Trimming shortened V by 4 bases and J by 9 bases, and 16 bases separated the two germline ends. This CDR3 is built from 15 residues. The germline V gene encodes CDR1 MGHRA and CDR2 YSYEKL. The chain's CDR3 is CASSRLGNSGSPLHF. CDR3 DNA: TGCGCCAGCAGCCGGTTGGGGAATAGCGGTTCACCCCTCCACTTT.

This clonotype was seen once. V usage is TRBV12-3 or TRBV12-4 and J usage is TRBJ2-7; the D gene could be TRBD1 or TRBD2 (5 bases each). The CDR3 extends over 14 amino acids. V lost 5 bases and J 2 bases, leaving 13 bases between the germline ends. In DNA, the CDR3 is TGTGCCAGCAGTGTGCCGGGGCCGGCCTACGAGCAGTACTTC. Its protein is CASSVPGPAYEQYF.

V gene TRBV12-3 or TRBV12-4 combines with J gene TRBJ2-5; D is possibly TRBD1 (6 bases). Trimming pared 5 bases from V and 11 bases from J, leaving 24 bases between. The CDR3 is made up of 15 amino acids. CDR3 region: CASSVPGVFSNEQYF. Written as DNA, the CDR3 is TGTGCCAGCAGTGTACCAGGGGTCTTTAGCAATGAGCAGTACTTC.

This clonotype appeared a few times. This rearrangement joins TRBV20-1 to TRBJ2-5, with TRBD1 matching 7 bases. The CDR3 runs 14 residues. With V trimmed by 3 bases and J by 4 bases, 8 bases remained unmatched. Germline CDR1 DFQATT, CDR2 SNEGSKA (reference sequence). CDR3 residues: CSASVGTAPETQYF. The CDR3 DNA is TGCAGTGCTAGTGTCGGGACAGCCCCAGAGACCCAGTACTTC.

V usage is TRBV12-3 or TRBV12-4 and J usage is TRBJ2-7; 10 bases are a match to TRBD1. The CDR3 sequence is 15 residues long. V trimming: 5 bases; J trimming: 5 bases; junction bases outside the gene matches: 9. CDR3 amino acids: CASSTRDRGPNEQYF. The CDR3 DNA is TGTGCCAGCAGTACCCGGGACAGGGGACCAAACGAGCAGTACTTC.

The chain uses TRBV20-1 and TRBJ1-2, with TRBD1 as a possible D gene (5 bases). From germline, CDR1 is DFQATT and CDR2 SNEGSKA (reference sequence). Trimming removed 0 bases at V and 6 bases at J, with 17 bases between. The CDR3 has 15 amino acids. The CDR3 sequence is CSARDFGRAGDGYTF. DNA of the CDR3: TGCAGTGCTAGAGATTTTGGCAGGGCAGGCGATGGCTACACCTTC.

The genes are TRBV6-1 and TRBJ1-6; a possible D gene is TRBD1 (6 bases). CDR1 and CDR2 from the germline V gene are MNHNS and SASEGT. V was shortened by 5 bases and J by 9 bases, with 17 bases between the two germline ends. The CDR3 covers 15 residues. In nucleotides, the CDR3 is TGTGCCAGCAGTTCGGACAGACTGGCAGGTTCACCCCTCCACTTT. Its protein is CASSSDRLAGSPLHF.

As concerns this clonotype: A much bigger clone sits one base away, suggesting this may be a read error. The chain joins TRBV4-2 to TRBJ2-5; D call uncertain. The CDR3 loop spans 13 amino acids. CDR1 is LGHNA, CDR2 YNFKEQ, per germline. CDR3 loop: CTSSPGNQETQYF. The CDR3 DNA reads TGTACCAGCAGCCCCGGAAATCAAGAGACCCAGTACTTC.

The chain combines TRBV6-2 or TRBV6-3 with TRBJ2-1; TRBD2 might be the D (7 bases). CDR3 length equals 14 residues. V dropped 2 bases and J dropped 6 bases, with 11 bases sitting between them. Germline V gives CDR1 MNHEY, CDR2 SVGEGT. This CDR3 reads CASSYAGGRNEQFF. CDR3 nucleotide sequence: TGTGCCAGCAGTTACGCCGGGGGGCGCAATGAGCAGTTCTTC.

This clonotype was seen only a few times. This chain joins TRBV25-1 and TRBJ2-5; D might be TRBD1 or TRBD2, each matching 5 bases. Trimming took off 2 bases at V and 4 bases at J, with 14 bases between the two ends. The germline V gene has CDR1 MGHDK and CDR2 SYGVNS. CDR3 length equals 15 residues. As DNA, the CDR3 is TGTGCCAGCAGTGAAGGGGGATCCCCTTTAGAGACCCAGTACTTC. Its translation is CASSEGGSPLETQYF.

This clonotype was counted between two and nine times. This chain links TRBV20-1 with TRBJ1-2, with TRBD1 matching over 9 bases. V trimming: 1 base; J trimming: 3 bases; junction bases outside the gene matches: 6. The CDR3 contains 15 residues. The V gene's germline CDR1 is DFQATT and CDR2 SNEGSKA (reference sequence). CDR3 in amino acids: CSARARQGGHYGYTF. Written as DNA, the CDR3 is TGCAGTGCTAGAGCCCGACAGGGGGGTCACTATGGCTACACCTTC.

A few counts support this clonotype. The chain combines TRBV28 with TRBJ2-5; D is possibly TRBD1 (7 bases). CDR3 length: 14 amino acids. Trimming left V 7 bases short and J 5 bases short, with 17 bases between. Per germline, CDR1 MDHEN and CDR2 SYDVKM. Here the CDR3 reads CASTVGGGRETQYF. The CDR3 nucleotides are TGTGCCAGCACCGTTGGAGGGGGCCGGGAGACCCAGTACTTC.

This clonotype has ten or more counts. The rearrangement joins TRBV10-3 to TRBJ2-7; D unresolved. Germline V gene lookup returns CDR1 ENHRY and CDR2 SYGVKD. CDR3 length equals 14 residues. With 4 bases removed from V and 4 bases from J, the gap between germline ends came to 14 bases. Here the CDR3 reads CAISALKTLYEQYF. DNA of the CDR3: TGTGCCATCAGTGCCTTAAAGACGTTGTACGAGCAGTACTTC.

V usage is TRBV27 and J usage is TRBJ2-1; 8 nucleotides match TRBD2. The CDR3 runs 15 residues. CDR1 is MNHEY, CDR2 SMNVEV, per germline (reference sequence). With 2 bases clipped from V and 5 bases from J, the junction kept 5 bases outside the gene matches. Here the CDR3 reads CASSLEPGLDNEQFF. DNA for the CDR3: TGTGCCAGCAGTTTAGAACCGGGACTAGACAATGAGCAGTTCTTC.

In its sample, this clonotype was seen a few times. The CDR3 spells CASSARTDLTYNEQYF. CDR3 in DNA: TGTGCCAGCAGCGCCCGGACGGATCTTACCTACAATGAGCAGTACTTC. The chain joins TRBV9 to TRBJ2-1; D uncertain. The tail of the sequence fits TRBJ2-7 better, so the J call may be wrong. CDR1 is SGDLS, CDR2 YYNGEE, per germline. The CDR3 spans 16 residues.

The V and J genes are TRBV4-3 and TRBJ2-1; 10 nucleotides match TRBD2. The CDR3 covers 17 residues. Germline V lookup: CDR1 LGHNA, CDR2 YSLEER. V shed 0 bases, J shed 6 bases, and the junction held 8 bases outside the gene matches. The CDR3 DNA is TGCGCCAGCAGCCAAGACCCTAGCGGGGGCCTCCTCAATGAGCAGTTCTTC. Translation gives CASSQDPSGGLLNEQFF.

The rearrangement joins TRBV20-1 to TRBJ2-7, with 8 bases matching TRBD1. CDR1 DFQATT and CDR2 SNEGSKA come from the germline V gene (reference sequence). J gave up 5 bases and V 5 bases, and 8 bases lay outside the gene matches. The CDR3 is made up of 13 amino acids. The CDR3 coding sequence is TGCAGTGCTTACAGACAGGGGCGGAACGAGCAGTACTTC. It is translated as CSAYRQGRNEQYF.

V and J are TRBV4-2 and TRBJ1-2, with D possibly being TRBD1 (5 bases). V was shortened by 0 bases and J by 4 bases, with 12 bases between the two germline ends. Germline V gene lookup returns CDR1 LGHNA and CDR2 YNFKEQ. The CDR3 consists of 15 residues. CDR3 coding DNA: TGTGCCAGCAGCCAAGAGTGGGGGGGTGGCTATGGCTACACCTTC. Its protein product is CASSQEWGGGYGYTF.

The rearrangement joins TRBV10-3 to TRBJ2-4, with TRBD2 matching over 7 bases. The germline V gene has CDR1 ENHRY and CDR2 SYGVKD. This CDR3 is 12 amino acids long. V lost 10 bases to trimming and J lost 3 bases; unmatched junction nucleotides: 3. CDR3 in DNA: TGTGCCAGCGGGAGACTCAAAAACATTCAGTACTTC. The encoded protein is CASGRLKNIQYF.

In its sample, this clonotype was seen once. V gene TRBV27 combines with J gene TRBJ2-1; D tentatively fits TRBD1 or TRBD2 (5 bases each). CDR1 is MNHEY, CDR2 SMNVEV, per germline (reference sequence). The CDR3 runs to 15 residues. The V and J ends lost 6 bases and 6 bases respectively, with 18 bases between them. The CDR3 DNA reads TGTGCCAGCAGCCCCTCCCCCCGGGGACCCAATGAGCAGTTCTTC. Protein: CASSPSPRGPNEQFF.

This sequence joins TRBV24-1 and TRBJ2-3; 8 bases are shared with TRBD1. Germline CDR1 and CDR2: KGHDR and SFDVKD. V lost 9 bases and J lost 4; bases outside the gene matches: 5. CDR3 size: 13 residues. CDR3 DNA: TGTGCCACCGGACAGGGATACTCAGATACGCAGTATTTT. It is translated as CATGQGYSDTQYF.

The chain couples TRBV9 to TRBJ2-3; D remains ambiguous. The V end lost 0 bases, the J end lost 4 bases, and 9 bases lay between the germline ends. The CDR3 loop spans 14 amino acids. The germline CDR1 and CDR2 sequences are SGDLS and YYNGEE. CDR3 loop: CASSVAQIPDTQYF. The CDR3 DNA reads TGTGCCAGCAGCGTAGCCCAGATACCAGATACGCAGTATTTT.

V is TRBV27 and J is TRBJ1-1, with 7 bases aligning to TRBD1. V shed 6 bases and J 7 bases; nucleotides not matched to a gene: 8. The CDR3 has 13 amino acids. Germline V lookup: CDR1 MNHEY, CDR2 SMNVEV (reference sequence). The chain's CDR3 is CASREGALREAFF. The DNA of the CDR3 is TGTGCCAGCAGAGAGGGGGCTTTGCGTGAAGCTTTCTTT.

The sample holds many counts of this clonotype. The chain is built from TRBV29-1 and TRBJ1-2, with D hard to call. Trimming left V 1 base short and J 5 bases short, with 5 bases between. The length of the CDR3 is 11 residues. Germline CDR1 is SQVTM and CDR2 is ANQGSEA. CDR3 nucleotides: TGCAGCGTTGAAGGAGGTTATGGCTACACCTTC. Its protein is CSVEGGYGYTF.

The genes are TRBV29-1 and TRBJ1-2; the D is unclear. The CDR3 length is 15 residues. V lost 7 bases, J lost 7 bases, and 25 bases lay in between. Germline values: CDR1 SQVTM, CDR2 ANQGSEA. The CDR3 DNA reads TGCAGCGACCAAGAAGGAGGCCCCCCGGTGGGTGGCTACACCTTC. Amino acids: CSDQEGGPPVGGYTF.

This clonotype came up a few times. The chain joins TRBV20-1 to TRBJ1-5; D is unresolved. The CDR3 loop spans 15 amino acids. Per the germline V gene, CDR1 is DFQATT and CDR2 is SNEGSKA (reference sequence). Trimming pared 2 bases from V and 1 base from J, leaving 12 bases between. CDR3 sequence: CSARKQAASNQPQHF. The CDR3 DNA follows: TGCAGTGCTAGAAAGCAGGCCGCAAGCAATCAGCCCCAGCATTTT.

In its sample, this clonotype was seen a few times. J is TRBJ2-1 and V is TRBV13; possibly TRBD2 for D (6 bases). V was clipped by 5 bases and J by 8 bases, with 16 bases between them. This CDR3 has 14 residues. Germline CDR1 PRHDT, CDR2 FYEKMQ (reference sequence). CDR3 sequence: CASSLGLLKYEQFF. CDR3 sequence (DNA): TGTGCCAGCAGCCTGGGACTCCTTAAGTATGAGCAGTTCTTC.

This clonotype occurred a few times. The chain has TRBV9 and TRBJ2-7; no definite D call. Germline CDR1 SGDLS, CDR2 YYNGEE. V was shortened by 6 bases and J by 5 bases, with 6 bases between the two germline ends. The CDR3 sequence is 10 residues long. The CDR3 here is CASNVNEQYF. As DNA, the CDR3 is TGTGCCAGCAATGTTAACGAGCAGTACTTC.

The genes are TRBV20-1 and TRBJ1-2; no firm D call. The germline CDR1 and CDR2 sequences are DFQATT and SNEGSKA (reference sequence). The CDR3 covers 12 residues. Trimming removed 0 bases at V and 7 bases at J, with 9 bases between. Written as DNA, the CDR3 is TGCAGTGCTAGAGAGTTGCTCAGTGGCTACACCTTC. This sequence encodes CSARELLSGYTF.

This chain links TRBV2 with TRBJ1-2; 7 positions agree with TRBD1. Germline CDR1 is SNHLY and CDR2 is FYNNEI. The CDR3 extends over 15 amino acids. V dropped 0 bases and J dropped 8; count of bases not matched to a gene: 9. This chain's CDR3 is CASSEATTGRVGYTF. Written as DNA, the CDR3 is TGTGCCAGCAGTGAAGCCACGACAGGGAGGGTCGGCTACACCTTC.